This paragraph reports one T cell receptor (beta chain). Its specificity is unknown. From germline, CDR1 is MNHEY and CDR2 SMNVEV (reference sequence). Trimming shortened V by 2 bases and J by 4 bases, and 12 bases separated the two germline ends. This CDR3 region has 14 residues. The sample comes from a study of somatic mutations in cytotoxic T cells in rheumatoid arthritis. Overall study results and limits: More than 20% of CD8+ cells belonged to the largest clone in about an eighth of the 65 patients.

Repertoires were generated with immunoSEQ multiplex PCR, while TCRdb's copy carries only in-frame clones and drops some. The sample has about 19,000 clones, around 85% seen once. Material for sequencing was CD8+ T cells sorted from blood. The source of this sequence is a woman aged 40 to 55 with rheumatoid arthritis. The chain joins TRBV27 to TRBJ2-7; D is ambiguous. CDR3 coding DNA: TGTGCCAGCAGTTTAGACCCGAGACTTTACGAGCAGTACTTC. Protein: CASSLDPRLYEQYF.